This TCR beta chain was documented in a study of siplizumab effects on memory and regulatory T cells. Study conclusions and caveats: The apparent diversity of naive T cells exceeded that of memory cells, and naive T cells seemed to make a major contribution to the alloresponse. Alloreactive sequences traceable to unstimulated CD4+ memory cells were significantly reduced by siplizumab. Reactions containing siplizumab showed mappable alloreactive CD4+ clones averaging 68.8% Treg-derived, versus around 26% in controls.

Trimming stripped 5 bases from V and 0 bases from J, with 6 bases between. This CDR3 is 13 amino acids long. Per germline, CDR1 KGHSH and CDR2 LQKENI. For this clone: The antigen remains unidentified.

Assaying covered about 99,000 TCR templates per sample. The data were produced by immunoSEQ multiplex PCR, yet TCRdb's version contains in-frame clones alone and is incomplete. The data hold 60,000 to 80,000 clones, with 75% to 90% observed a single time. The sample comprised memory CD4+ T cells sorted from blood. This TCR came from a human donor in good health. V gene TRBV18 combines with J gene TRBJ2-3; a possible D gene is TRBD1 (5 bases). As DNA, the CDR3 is TGTGCCAGCTCAGGGGCTAGCACAGATACGCAGTATTTT. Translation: CASSGASTDTQYF.